This TCR beta chain was found in a study of Graves' ophthalmopathy and Graves' hyperthyroidism. Points from the study as a whole: The blood repertoire also included most expanded thyroid clonotypes above 0.001 frequency.

Remarks on this clonotype: Its antigen is as yet unknown.

TCR beta CDR3 amplification used RNA transcripts. Second-round multiplex PCR followed a first-round RT-PCR using HTBI primers. TCRdb passed the multiplex PCR reads through MiXCR, listing each CDR3 protein once. The repertoire consists of more than 1,000,000 distinct CDR3 sequences, with less than 45% occurring once and the leading ten covering over 8.5%. Trimming removed 7 bases from V and 5 bases from J; junction bases left unmatched: 8. The CDR3 runs to 15 residues. Germline values: CDR1 SGHTA, CDR2 FQGTGA. People with hyperthyroidism were aged 18 to 65 and newly diagnosed, under 2 months' duration. None of the included patients had other autoimmune diseases, uncontrolled infections, pregnancy or lactation, as these led to exclusion.

Sequencing was carried out using peripheral blood or thyroid tissue (not recorded which). This chain links TRBV7-3 with TRBJ2-2; 9 nucleotides align to TRBD2. The sequence came from an adult man with Graves' hyperthyroidism. CDR3 DNA: TGTGCCAGCACCACGACTAGCGGACCTACCGGGGAGCTGTTTTTT. Protein sequence: CASTTTSGPTGELFF. Variable domain in full (rest from reference TRBV7-3 and TRBJ2-2): GAGVSQTPSNKVTEKGKYVELRCDPISGHTALYWYRQSLGQGPEFLIYFQGTGAADDSGLPNDRFFAVRPEGSVSTLKIQRTERGDSAVYLCASTTTSGPTGELFFGEGSRLTVL.